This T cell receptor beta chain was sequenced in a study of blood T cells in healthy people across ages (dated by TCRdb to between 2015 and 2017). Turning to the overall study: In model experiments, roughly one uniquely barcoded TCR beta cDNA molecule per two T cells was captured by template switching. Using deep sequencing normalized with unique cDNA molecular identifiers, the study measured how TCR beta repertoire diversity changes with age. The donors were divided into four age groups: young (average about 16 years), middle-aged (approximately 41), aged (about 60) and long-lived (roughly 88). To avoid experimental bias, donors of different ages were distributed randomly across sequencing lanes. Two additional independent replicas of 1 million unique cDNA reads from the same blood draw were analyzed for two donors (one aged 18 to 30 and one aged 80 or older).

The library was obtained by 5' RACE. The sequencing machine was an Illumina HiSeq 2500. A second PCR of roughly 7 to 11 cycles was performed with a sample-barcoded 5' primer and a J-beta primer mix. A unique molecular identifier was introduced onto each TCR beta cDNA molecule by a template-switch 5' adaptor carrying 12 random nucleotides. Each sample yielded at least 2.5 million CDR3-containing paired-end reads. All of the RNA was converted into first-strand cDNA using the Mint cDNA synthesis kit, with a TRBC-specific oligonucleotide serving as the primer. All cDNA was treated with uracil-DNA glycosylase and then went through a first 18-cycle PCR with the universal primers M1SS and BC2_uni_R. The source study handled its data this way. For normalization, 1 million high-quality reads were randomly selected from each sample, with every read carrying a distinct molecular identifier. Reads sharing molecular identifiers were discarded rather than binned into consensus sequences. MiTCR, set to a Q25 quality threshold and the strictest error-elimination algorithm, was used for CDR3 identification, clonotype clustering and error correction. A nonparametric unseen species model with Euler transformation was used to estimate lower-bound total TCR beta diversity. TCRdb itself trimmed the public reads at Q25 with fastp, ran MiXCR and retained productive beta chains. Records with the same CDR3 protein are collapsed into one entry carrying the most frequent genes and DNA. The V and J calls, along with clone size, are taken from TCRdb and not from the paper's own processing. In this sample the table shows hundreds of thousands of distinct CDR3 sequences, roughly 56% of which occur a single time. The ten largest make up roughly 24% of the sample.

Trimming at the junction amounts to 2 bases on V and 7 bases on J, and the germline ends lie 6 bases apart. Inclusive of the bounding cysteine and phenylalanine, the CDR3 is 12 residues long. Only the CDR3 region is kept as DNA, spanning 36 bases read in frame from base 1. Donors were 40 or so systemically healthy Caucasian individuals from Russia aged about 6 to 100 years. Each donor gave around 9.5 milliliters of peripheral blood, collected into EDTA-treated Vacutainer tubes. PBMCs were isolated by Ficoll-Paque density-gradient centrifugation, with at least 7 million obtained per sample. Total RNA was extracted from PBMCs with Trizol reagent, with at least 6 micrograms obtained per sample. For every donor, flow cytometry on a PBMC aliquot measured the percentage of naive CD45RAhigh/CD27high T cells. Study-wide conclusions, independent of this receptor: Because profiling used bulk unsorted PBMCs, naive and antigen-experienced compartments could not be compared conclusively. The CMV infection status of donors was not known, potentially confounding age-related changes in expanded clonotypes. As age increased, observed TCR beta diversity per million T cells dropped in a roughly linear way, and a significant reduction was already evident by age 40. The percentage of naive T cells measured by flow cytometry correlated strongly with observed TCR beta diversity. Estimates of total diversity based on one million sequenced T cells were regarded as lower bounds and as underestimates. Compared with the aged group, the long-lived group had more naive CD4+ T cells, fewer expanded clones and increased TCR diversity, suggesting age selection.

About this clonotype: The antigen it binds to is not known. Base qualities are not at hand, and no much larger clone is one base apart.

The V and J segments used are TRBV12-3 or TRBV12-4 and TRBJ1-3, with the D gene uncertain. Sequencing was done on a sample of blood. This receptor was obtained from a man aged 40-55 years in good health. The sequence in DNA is TGTGCCAGCAGTTTATTTGGTAACACCATATATTTT. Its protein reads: CASSLFGNTIYF.